The clone carrying this TCR beta chain was found many times. This CDR3 is 16 amino acids long. V shed 1 base, J shed 6 bases, and the junction held 12 bases outside the gene matches. In germline, CDR1 is SEHNR, CDR2 FQNEAQ (reference sequence). TCRdb re-derived calls from the 5' RACE reads in MiXCR, one entry per CDR3 protein. The repertoire includes tens of thousands of distinct CDR3 sequences, approximately 14% of them detected once, and 25% to 35% sits in the top ten. This entry is derived from a study of T-cell memory formation after mild COVID-19. This sequence originates from an adult woman who had mild COVID-19 (a few samples of this study predate the infection). Cell type and time point are not known. Input material: PBMCs or a T cell subset sorted from them (not recorded which). The chain joins TRBV7-9 to TRBJ2-7; 7 bases are a match to TRBD1. CDR3 bases: TGTGCCAGCAGCTTAGGTGAGACAGGGTCAAGGGGCGAGCAGTACTTC. It yields the protein CASSLGETGSRGEQYF.